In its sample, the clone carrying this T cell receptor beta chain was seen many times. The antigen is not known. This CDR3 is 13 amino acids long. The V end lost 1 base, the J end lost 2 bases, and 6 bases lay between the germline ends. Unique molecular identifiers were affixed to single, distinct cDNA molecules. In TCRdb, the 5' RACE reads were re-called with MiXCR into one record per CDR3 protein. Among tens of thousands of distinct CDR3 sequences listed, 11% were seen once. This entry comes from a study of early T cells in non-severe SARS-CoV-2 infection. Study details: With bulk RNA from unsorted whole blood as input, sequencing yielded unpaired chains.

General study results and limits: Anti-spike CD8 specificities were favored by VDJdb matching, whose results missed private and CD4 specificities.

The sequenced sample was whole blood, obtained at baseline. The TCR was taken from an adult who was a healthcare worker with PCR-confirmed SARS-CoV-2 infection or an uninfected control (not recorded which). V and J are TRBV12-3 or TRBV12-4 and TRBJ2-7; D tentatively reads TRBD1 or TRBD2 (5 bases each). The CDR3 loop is CASSLGGTYEQYF. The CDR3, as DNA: TGTGCCAGCAGTTTAGGGGGGACCTACGAGCAGTACTTC.